Following are 8 T cell receptor beta chains from one sample sequenced in a study of CD4 T cells in relation to SARS-CoV-2 and coronaviruses. Assay used: immunoSEQ multiplex PCR; TCRdb lists only in-frame clones, some missing. The data show roughly 63,000 clones, about 95% seen once. Unexposed donor CD4+ T cells date from about 2011-2019, before the COVID-19 pandemic. The sequencing input was naive CD4+ T cells from PBMCs. This sample's subset: naive CD4+ T cells isolated by negative enrichment. The receptor set was obtained from a human donor in good health.

The gene calls are TRBV28 and TRBJ2-3, with TRBD1 as a possible D gene (6 bases). V was cut by 5 bases and J by 5 bases, with 14 bases left in between. Germline V gene sequence: CDR1 MDHEN, CDR2 SYDVKM. CDR3 length: 14 residues. The CDR3 bases are TGTGCCAGCAGTGTCAGGGGAAGAGGAGATACGCAGTATTTT. It yields the protein CASSVRGRGDTQYF.

Remarks on this clone: This same CDR3 is encoded by further DNA sequences in the sample. V usage is TRBV5-1 and J usage is TRBJ2-2, with D hard to call. Germline V gene lookup returns CDR1 SGHRS and CDR2 YFSETQ. V dropped 3 bases and J dropped 3 bases, with 3 bases sitting between them. This CDR3 has 12 residues. CDR3 sequence: CASSSYTGELFF. The CDR3 DNA sequence: TGCGCCAGCAGCTCCTACACCGGGGAGCTGTTTTTT.

The gene calls are TRBV12-3 or TRBV12-4 and TRBJ2-5; D is uncertain. Trimming removed 6 bases at V and 7 bases at J, with 15 bases between. The CDR3 covers 13 residues. The CDR3 sequence: CASSLDELLTQYF. The CDR3 DNA follows: TGTGCCAGCAGCTTGGACGAGCTGTTGACCCAGTACTTC.

The V gene is TRBV18, the J gene TRBJ1-5; D call uncertain. The CDR3 spans 13 residues. Trimming shortened V by 3 bases and J by 3 bases, and 6 bases separated the two germline ends. Germline V gene sequence: CDR1 KGHSH, CDR2 LQKENI. This chain's CDR3 is CASSPSDNQPQHF. In nucleotides, the CDR3 is TGTGCCAGCTCACCGTCGGACAATCAGCCCCAGCATTTT.

V usage is TRBV5-4 and J usage is TRBJ1-1; no firm D call. In germline, CDR1 is SGHNT, CDR2 YYREEE (reference sequence). V was shortened by 4 bases and J by 1 base, with 14 bases between the two germline ends. The CDR3 length is 15 residues. CDR3 sequence reads: CASSTPGGENTEAFF. In nucleotides, the CDR3 is TGTGCCAGCAGCACTCCGGGAGGAGAGAACACTGAAGCTTTCTTT.

The chain couples TRBV18 to TRBJ2-2; 9 bases agree with TRBD1. CDR1 KGHSH and CDR2 LQKENI come from the germline V gene. V lost 3 bases, J lost 4 bases, and 6 bases stayed unmatched. The CDR3 consists of 16 residues. This CDR3 reads CASSPSGTGSTGELFF. For the CDR3, the DNA is TGTGCCAGCTCACCTTCCGGGACAGGGTCCACCGGGGAGCTGTTTTTT.

This clone was recorded once. J is TRBJ2-3 and V is TRBV29-1; TRBD2 agrees at 13 bases. The V gene end was trimmed by 6 bases and the J gene end by 3 bases; junction bases not matched to a gene: 12. CDR3 length equals 17 residues. Germline assignment: CDR1 SQVTM and CDR2 ANQGSEA. The CDR3 protein is CSVLGLAGRTTTDTQYF. For the CDR3, the DNA is TGCAGCGTACTGGGACTAGCGGGACGGACGACGACAGATACGCAGTATTTT.

V gene TRBV7-2 combines with J gene TRBJ2-2; D is ambiguous. Germline-derived CDR1 and CDR2 are SGHTA and FQGNSA. V gave up 5 bases and J gave up 2 bases, with 12 bases separating them. CDR3 size: 15 residues. The CDR3 DNA follows: TGTGCCAGCAGCCAGATGGGGATAAACACCGGGGAGCTGTTTTTT. It specifies CASSQMGINTGELFF.